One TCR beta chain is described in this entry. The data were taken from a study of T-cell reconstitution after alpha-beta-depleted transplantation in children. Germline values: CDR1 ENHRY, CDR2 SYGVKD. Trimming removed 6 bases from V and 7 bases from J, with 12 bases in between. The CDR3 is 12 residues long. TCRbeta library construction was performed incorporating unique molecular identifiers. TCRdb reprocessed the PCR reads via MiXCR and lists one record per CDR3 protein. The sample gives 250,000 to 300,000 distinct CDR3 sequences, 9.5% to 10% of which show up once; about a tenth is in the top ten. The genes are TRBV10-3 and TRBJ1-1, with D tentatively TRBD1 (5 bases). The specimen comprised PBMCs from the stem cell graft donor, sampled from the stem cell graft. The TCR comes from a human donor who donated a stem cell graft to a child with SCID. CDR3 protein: CAIRTTGSEAFF. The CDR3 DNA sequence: TGTGCCATCAGAACAACAGGAAGTGAAGCTTTCTTT.